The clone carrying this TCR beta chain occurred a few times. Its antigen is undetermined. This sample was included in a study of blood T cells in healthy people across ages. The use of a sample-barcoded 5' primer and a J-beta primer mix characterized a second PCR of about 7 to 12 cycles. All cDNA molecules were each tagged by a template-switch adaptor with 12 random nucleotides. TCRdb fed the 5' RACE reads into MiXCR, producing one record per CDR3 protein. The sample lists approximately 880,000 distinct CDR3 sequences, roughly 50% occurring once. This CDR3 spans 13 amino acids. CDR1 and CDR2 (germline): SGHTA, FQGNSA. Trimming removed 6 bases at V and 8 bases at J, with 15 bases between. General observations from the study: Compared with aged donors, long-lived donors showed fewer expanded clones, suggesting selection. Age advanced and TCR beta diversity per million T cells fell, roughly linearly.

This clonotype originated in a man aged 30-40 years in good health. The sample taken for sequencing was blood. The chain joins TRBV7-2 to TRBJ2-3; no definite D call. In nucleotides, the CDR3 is TGTGCCAGCAGAGGTTCGGTGGGAAGTACGCAGTATTTT. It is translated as CASRGSVGSTQYF.